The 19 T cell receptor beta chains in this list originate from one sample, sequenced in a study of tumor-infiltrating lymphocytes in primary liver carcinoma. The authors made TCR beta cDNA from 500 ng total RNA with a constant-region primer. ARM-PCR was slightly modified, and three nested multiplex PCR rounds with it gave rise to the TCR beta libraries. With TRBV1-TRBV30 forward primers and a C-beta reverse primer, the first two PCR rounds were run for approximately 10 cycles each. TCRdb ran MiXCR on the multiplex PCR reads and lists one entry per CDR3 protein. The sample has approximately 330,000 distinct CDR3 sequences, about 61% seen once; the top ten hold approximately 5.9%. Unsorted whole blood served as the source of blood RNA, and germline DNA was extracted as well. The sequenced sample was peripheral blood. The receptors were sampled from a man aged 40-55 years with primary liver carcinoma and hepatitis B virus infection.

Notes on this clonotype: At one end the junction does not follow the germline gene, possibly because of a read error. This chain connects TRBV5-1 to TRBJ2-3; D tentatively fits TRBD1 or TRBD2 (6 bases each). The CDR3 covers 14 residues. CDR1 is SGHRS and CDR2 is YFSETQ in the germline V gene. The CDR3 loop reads CPSSPGDSTDTQYF. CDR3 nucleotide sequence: TGCCCCAGCAGCCCAGGGGACTCCACAGATACGCAGTATTTT.

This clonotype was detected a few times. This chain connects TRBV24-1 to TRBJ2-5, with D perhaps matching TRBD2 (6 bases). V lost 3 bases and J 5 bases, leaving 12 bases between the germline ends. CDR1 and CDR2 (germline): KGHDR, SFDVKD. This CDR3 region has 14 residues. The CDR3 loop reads CATSDLGTRETQYF. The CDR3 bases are TGTGCCACCAGTGATCTCGGGACTCGTGAGACCCAGTACTTC.

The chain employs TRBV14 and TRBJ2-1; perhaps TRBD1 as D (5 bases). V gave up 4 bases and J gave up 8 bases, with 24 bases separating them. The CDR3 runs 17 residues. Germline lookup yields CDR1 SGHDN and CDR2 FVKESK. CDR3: CASSRKINPPGFDEQFF. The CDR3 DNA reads TGTGCCAGCAGCCGGAAAATCAACCCTCCAGGGTTCGATGAGCAGTTCTTC.

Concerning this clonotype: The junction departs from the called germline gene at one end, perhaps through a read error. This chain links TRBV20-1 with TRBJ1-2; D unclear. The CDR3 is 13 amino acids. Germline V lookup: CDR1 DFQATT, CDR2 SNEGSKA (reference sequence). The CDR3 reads CSASSPPTYDYTF. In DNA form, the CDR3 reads TGCAGTGCTAGTTCCCCGCCGACCTATGACTACACCTTC.

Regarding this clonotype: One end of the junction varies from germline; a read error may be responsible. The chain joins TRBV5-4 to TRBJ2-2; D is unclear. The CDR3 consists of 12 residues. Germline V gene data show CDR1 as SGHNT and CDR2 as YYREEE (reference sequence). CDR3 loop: CVSSRPEGELFF. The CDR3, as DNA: TGTGTCAGCAGCCGACCCGAAGGGGAGCTGTTTTTT.

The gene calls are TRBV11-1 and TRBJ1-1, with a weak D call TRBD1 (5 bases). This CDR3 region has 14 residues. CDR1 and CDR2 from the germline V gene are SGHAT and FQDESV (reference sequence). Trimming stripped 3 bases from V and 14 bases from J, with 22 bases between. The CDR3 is CASSFGGTNTGAFF. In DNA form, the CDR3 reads TGTGCCAGCAGCTTCGGGGGAACGAACACTGGAGCCTTCTTT. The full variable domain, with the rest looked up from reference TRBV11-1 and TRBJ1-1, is EAEVAQSPRYKITEKSQAVAFWCDPISGHATLYWYRQILGQGPELLVQFQDESVVDDSQLPKDRFSAERLKGVDSTLKIQPAELGDSAMYLCASSFGGTNTGAFFGQGTRLTVV.

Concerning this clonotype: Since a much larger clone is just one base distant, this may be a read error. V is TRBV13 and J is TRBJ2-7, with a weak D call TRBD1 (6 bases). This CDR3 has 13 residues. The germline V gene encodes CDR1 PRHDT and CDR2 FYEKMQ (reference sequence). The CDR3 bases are TGTGTCAGCAGCAAGGACAGTTCGCACGAGCAGTACTTC. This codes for CVSSKDSSHEQYF.

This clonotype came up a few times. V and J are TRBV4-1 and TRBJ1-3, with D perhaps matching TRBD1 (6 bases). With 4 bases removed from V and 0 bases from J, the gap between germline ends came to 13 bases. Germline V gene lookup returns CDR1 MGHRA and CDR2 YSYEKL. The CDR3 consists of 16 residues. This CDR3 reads CASSPAPDSSGNTIYF. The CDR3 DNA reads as TGCGCCAGCAGCCCCGCCCCGGACAGCTCTGGAAACACCATATATTTT.

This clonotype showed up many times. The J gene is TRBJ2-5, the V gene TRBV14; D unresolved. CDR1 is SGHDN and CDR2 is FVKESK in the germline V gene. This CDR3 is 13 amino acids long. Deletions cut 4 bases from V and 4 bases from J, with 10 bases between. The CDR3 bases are TGTGCCAGCAGCCGCCTAGGAATAGAGACCCAGTACTTC. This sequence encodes CASSRLGIETQYF.

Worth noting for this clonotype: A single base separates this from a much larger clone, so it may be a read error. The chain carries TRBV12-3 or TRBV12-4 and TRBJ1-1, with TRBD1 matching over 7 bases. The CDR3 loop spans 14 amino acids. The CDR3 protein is CASSPGTVNAEAFF. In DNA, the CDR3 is TGTGCCAGCAGTCCCGGGACAGTGAACGCTGAAGCTTTCTTT.

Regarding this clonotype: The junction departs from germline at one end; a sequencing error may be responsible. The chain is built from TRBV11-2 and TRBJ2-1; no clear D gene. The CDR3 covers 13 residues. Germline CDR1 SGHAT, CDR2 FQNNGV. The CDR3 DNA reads TGTGCCAACAGCTCGGTGATCAGCAATGAGCAGTTCTTC. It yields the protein CANSSVISNEQFF.

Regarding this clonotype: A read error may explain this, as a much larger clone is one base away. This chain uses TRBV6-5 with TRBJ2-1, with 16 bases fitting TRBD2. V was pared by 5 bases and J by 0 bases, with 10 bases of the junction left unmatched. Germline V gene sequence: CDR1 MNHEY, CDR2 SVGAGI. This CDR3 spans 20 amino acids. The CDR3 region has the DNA TGTGCCAGCAGTCACGGGGGACTAGCGGGAGGGGGGCCCTCCTACAATGAGCAGTTCTTC. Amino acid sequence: CASSHGGLAGGGPSYNEQFF.

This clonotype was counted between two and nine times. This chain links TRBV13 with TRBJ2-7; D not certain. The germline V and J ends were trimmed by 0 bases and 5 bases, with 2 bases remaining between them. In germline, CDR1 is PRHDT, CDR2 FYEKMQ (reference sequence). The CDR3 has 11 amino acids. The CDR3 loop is CASSLGHEQYF. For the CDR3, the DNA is TGTGCCAGCAGCTTAGGACACGAGCAGTACTTC.

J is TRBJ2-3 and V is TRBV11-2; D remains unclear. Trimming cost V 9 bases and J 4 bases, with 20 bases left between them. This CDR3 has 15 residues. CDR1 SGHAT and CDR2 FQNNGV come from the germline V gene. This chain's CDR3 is CASRKDMACADTQYF. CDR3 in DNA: TGTGCCAGTAGGAAAGATATGGCATGTGCAGATACGCAGTATTTT.

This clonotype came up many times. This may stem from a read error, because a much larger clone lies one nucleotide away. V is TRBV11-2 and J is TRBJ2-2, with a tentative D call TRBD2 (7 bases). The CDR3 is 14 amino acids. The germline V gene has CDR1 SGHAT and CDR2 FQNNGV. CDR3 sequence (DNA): TGTGCCAGCAGCTTGTCAGGGGCCGGCGGGGGGCTGTTTTTT. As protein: CASSLSGAGGGLFF.

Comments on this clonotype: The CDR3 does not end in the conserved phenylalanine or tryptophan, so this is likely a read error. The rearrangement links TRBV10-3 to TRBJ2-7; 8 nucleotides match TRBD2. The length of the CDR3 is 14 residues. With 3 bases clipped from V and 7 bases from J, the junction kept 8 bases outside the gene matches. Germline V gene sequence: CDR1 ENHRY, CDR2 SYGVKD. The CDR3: CAISELSGSREQYS. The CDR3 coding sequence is TGTGCCATCAGTGAATTAAGCGGGAGTCGGGAGCAGTACTCC.

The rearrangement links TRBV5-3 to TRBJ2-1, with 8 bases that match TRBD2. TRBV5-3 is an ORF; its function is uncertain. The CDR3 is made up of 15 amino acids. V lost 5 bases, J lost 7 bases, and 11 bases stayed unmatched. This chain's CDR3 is CARSYPGLDGNEQFF. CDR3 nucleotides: TGTGCCAGAAGTTATCCGGGACTAGACGGTAATGAGCAGTTCTTC.

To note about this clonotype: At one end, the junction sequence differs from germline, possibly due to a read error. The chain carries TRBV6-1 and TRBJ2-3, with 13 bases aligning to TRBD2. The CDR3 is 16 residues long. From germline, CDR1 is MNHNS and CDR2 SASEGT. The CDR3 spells CASILTSGRAADTRYF. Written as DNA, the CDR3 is TGTGCCAGCATTTTAACTAGCGGGAGGGCCGCGGATACGCGGTATTTT.

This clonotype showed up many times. CDR3 amino acids: CASSLVAGVYNEQFF. The CDR3 coding sequence is TGTGCCAGCAGCTTAGTAGCGGGAGTCTACAATGAGCAGTTCTTC. V is TRBV11-2 and J is TRBJ2-1; 9 bases line up with TRBD2. J was trimmed by 3 bases and V by 1 base; bases with no gene match: 1. The CDR3 sequence is 15 residues long. Germline V gives CDR1 SGHAT, CDR2 FQNNGV.